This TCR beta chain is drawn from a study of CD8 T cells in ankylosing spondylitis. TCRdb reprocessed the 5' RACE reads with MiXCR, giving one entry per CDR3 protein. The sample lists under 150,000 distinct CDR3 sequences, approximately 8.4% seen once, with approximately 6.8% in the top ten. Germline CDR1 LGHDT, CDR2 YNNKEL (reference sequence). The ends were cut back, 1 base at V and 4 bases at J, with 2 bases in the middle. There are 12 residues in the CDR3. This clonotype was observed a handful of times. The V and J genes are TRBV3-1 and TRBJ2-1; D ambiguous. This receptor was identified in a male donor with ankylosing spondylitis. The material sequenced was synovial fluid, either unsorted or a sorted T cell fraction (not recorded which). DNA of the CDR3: TGTGCCAGCAGCCAAGGGTACAATGAGCAGTTCTTC. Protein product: CASSQGYNEQFF.